This T cell receptor beta chain came from a study of blood T cell repertoires in COVID-19. The protocol was immunoSEQ multiplex PCR, while the TCRdb copy is restricted to in-frame clones and leaves out a portion. This table has roughly 260,000 clones, about nine tenths appearing once. The CDR3 has 16 residues. Trimming took off 1 base at V and 0 bases at J, with 10 bases between the two ends. CDR1 and CDR2 from the germline V gene are MDHEN and SYDVKM. The Seattle patients, enrolled during active infection, were followed longitudinally. The rearrangement uses TRBV28 and TRBJ1-5; D ambiguous. The clonotype comes from a woman in her twenties or thirties with COVID-19, enrolled during active disease. Source material: peripheral blood. The CDR3 DNA sequence: TGTGCCAGCAGTTTATTCGGGGATAATAGCAATCAGCCCCAGCATTTT. Protein sequence: CASSLFGDNSNQPQHF.